Given below is one TCR beta chain in context. The CDR3 is 13 residues long. Germline CDR1 and CDR2: SGHDT and YYEEEE. Trimming cost V 2 bases and J 11 bases, with 14 bases left between them. This sample was included in a study of OX40 agonist ivuxolimab in advanced cancers. Study background: Allowance was made for prior anti-PD-1, anti-PD-L1 or anti-CTLA-4 therapy, and about 40% had some.

Clones were read by immunoSEQ multiplex PCR, and TCRdb kept only the in-frame ones, dropping some. Altogether some 39,000 clones are present, 75% to 85% being singletons, with the ten largest covering over 2.5%. The timepoints at which blood was sampled were baseline, cycle 4 day 1, and cycle 7 day 1. The material sequenced was CD4+ or CD8+ T cells sorted from blood, taken in a trial of the OX40 agonist ivuxolimab. The V call is TRBV5-6, the J call TRBJ2-4; D is uncertain. This receptor was identified in an adult with an advanced solid tumor such as melanoma, head and neck, liver or kidney cancer. The CDR3 protein is CASSFRVGQVQYF. The CDR3 nucleotides are TGTGCCAGCAGCTTTCGGGTTGGGCAGGTTCAGTACTTC.